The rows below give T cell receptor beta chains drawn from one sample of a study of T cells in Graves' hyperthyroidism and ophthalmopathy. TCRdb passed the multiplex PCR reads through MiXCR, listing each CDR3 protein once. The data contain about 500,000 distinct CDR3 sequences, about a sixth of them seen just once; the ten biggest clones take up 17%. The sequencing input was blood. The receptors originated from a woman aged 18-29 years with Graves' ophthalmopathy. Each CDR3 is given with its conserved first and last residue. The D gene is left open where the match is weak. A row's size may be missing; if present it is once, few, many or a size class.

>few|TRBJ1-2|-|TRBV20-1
TGCAGTGCTAGTGCCGTAACTAACTATGGCTACACCTTC
CSASAVTNYGYTF
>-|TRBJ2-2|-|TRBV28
TGTGTCAGCAGTTTACCGAACACCGGGGAGCTGTTTTTT
CVSSLPNTGELFF
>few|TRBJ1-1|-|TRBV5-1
TGCGCCAGCAGCTCCAGAGTGGGAGCCTCGAACACTGAAGCTTTCTTT
CASSSRVGASNTEAFF
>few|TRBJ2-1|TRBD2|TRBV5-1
TGCGCCAGCAGCTTGGAAGGCCAGGAGCGGGGGGATGAGCAGTTCTTC
CASSLEGQERGDEQFF
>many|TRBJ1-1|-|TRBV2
TGTGCCAGCAGGATAACAGGGTACACTGAAGCTTTCTTT
CASRITGYTEAFF
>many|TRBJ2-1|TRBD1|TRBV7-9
TGTGCCAGCAGCTTAGCCGGGACAGCCACCTACAATGAGCAGTTCTTC
CASSLAGTATYNEQFF
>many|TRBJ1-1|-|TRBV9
TGTGCCAGCAGCGTAGCCTTCGACACTGAAGCTTTCTTT
CASSVAFDTEAFF
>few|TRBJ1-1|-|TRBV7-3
TGTGCCAGCACCAATAGCCCCAGGGTGAGGGGTACTGGAGGGTCGAACACTGAAGCTTTCTTT
CASTNSPRVRGTGGSNTEAFF
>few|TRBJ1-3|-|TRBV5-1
TGCGCCAGCGGTGGCTCTGGAAACACCATATATTTT
CASGGSGNTIYF
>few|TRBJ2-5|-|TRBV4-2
TGTGCCAGCAGCCAAGACGAGGCGGAGACCCAGTACTTC
CASSQDEAETQYF
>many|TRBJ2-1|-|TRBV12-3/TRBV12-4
TGTGCCAGCACCACCGGGAGCTCCTACAATGAGCAGTTCTTC
CASTTGSSYNEQFF
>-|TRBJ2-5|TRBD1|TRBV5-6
TGTGCCAGCAGCGCCACAGGGGGCGCATCAGAGACCCAGTACTTC
CASSATGGASETQYF
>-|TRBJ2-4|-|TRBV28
TGTGCCAGCAGTTTGCCAGGCCCCGTAGCCAAAGACATTCAGTACTTC
CASSLPGPVAKDIQYF
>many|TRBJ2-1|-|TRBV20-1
TGCAGTTCCCCTCAGGGAGTCTCATACAATGAGCAGTTCTTC
CSSPQGVSYNEQFF
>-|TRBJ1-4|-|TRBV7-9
TGTGCCAGCAGCTCAGTCCGGACTCCTGAAAAACTGTTTTTT
CASSSVRTPEKLFF
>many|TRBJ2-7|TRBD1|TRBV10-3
TGTGCCATCAGTCGGGGACAGGGGAATAGCCCCAGTGTGAACGAGCAGTACTTC
CAISRGQGNSPSVNEQYF
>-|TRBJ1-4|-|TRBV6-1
TGTGCCAGCAGGGAGAGGGGGTCTGAAAAACTGTTTTTT
CASRERGSEKLFF
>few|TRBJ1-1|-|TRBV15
TGTGCCACCAGCAGAGATGGGGACGGAAGGAAGTCTTTCTTT
CATSRDGDGRKSFF
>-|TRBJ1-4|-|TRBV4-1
TGCGCCAGCAGGCACAAGGGGCGAAGTAATGAAAAACTGTTTTTT
CASRHKGRSNEKLFF
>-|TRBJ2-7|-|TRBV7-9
TGTGCCAGCAGCTTTGAAGGGAGCGAGCAGTACTTC
CASSFEGSEQYF
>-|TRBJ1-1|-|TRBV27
TGTGCCAGCAGTCCGGCGTGGACGAACACTGAAGCTTTCTTT
CASSPAWTNTEAFF
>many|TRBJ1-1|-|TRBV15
TGTGCCACCAGCAGAGTAAATCTGAACACTGAAGCTTTCTTT
CATSRVNLNTEAFF
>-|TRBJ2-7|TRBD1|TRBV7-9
TGTGCCAGCAGCCCGTACAGGGGAACCGAGCAGTACTTC
CASSPYRGTEQYF
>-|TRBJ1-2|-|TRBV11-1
TGTGCCAGCAGCTTAGAAAGGGATAACTATGGCTGCACCTTC
CASSLERDNYGCTF
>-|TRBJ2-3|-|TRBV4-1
TGCGCCAGCAGCCAAGATAGCCGGACAGCCCGCACAGATACGCAGTATTTT
CASSQDSRTARTDTQYF
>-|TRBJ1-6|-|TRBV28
TGTGCCAGCAGTTTATACCCCGGGGGGTGGTATGGGAATTCACCCCTCCACTTT
CASSLYPGGWYGNSPLHF
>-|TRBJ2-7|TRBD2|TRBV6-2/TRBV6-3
TGTGCCAGCAGCGCCGCCGGGAGGGACATCTACGAGCAGTACTTC
CASSAAGRDIYEQYF
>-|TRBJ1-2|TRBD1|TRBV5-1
TGCGCCAGCGAAATAGAGGACAGGGAAGGGGATGGCTACACCTTC
CASEIEDREGDGYTF
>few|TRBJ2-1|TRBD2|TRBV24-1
TGTGCCACCAGTGACACGACTAGCTCCCACAATGAGCAGTTCTTC
CATSDTTSSHNEQFF
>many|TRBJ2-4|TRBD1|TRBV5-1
TGCGCCAGCAGCTTGGACGACAGGGAGGCCAAAAACATTCAGTACTTC
CASSLDDREAKNIQYF
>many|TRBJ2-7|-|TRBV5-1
TGCGCCAGCAGCTTGTTCAGTTCTGACTACGAGCAGTACTTC
CASSLFSSDYEQYF
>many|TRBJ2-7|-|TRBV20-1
TGCAGTGCTAGAGATAGGGGACAAACCTACGAGCAGTACTTC
CSARDRGQTYEQYF
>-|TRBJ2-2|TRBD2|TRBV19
TGTGCCAGTAGTATTACCATTAGCGGGAGAGATACCGGGGAGCTGTTTTTT
CASSITISGRDTGELFF
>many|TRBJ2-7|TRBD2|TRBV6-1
TGTGCCAGCAAGACCTATGGACTAGCTCACTACGAGCAGTACTTC
CASKTYGLAHYEQYF
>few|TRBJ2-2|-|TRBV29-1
TGCAGCGTTGAAGGCCCCCGACTGGGAGGCGGGGAGCTGTTTTTT
CSVEGPRLGGGELFF
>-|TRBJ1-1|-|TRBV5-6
TGTGCCAGCAGCGCCCAGGGTAGATTGACTGAAGCTTTCTTT
CASSAQGRLTEAFF
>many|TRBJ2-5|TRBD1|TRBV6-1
TGTGCCAGCAGTCTCAACGGACAGGTAGAGACCCAGTACTTC
CASSLNGQVETQYF
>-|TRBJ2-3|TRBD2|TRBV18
TGTGCCAGCTCACCTGAAGCGGGAAACACAGATACGCAGTATTTT
CASSPEAGNTDTQYF